This TCR beta chain was sequenced for a study of T cell clonality in common variable immunodeficiency. Study outcomes and limitations: In common variable immunodeficiency, TCR beta chains reportedly carried fewer deletions and N-nucleotide insertions. Patient heterogeneity in the CVID cohort limited correlations between repertoire features and clinical complications.

Many counts were recorded for this clone. Its antigen is currently unknown. The sequence runs out 3 residues before the end of the CDR3; the remainder is reconstructed from the germline J gene. Both groups were predominantly of Caucasian heritage. Each donor provided 5 to 8 ml of heparinized whole blood. The CDR3 has 14 amino acids. Germline V gene data show CDR1 as SGHTA and CDR2 as FQGNSA. V shed 5 bases, J shed 7 bases, and the junction held 7 bases outside the gene matches. Equal genomic DNA amounts from CVID and control samples were sequenced. Some clones are missing from TCRdb's copy, which holds only in-frame ones; the method was immunoSEQ multiplex PCR. The profile covers 28,000 or so clones, none occurring a single time.

The chain uses TRBV7-2 and TRBJ2-2; 7 bases match TRBD2. The sequenced sample consisted of peripheral blood mononuclear cells. The receptor's source is a human donor with common variable immunodeficiency. The DNA read from the CDR3 is TGTGCCAGCAGCCATAGCGGGTCCTACGGGGAG. Translating gives CASSHSGSYGE. The entire CDR3 protein is CASSHSGSYGELFF.